This T cell receptor (beta chain) derives from a study of tumor and adjacent non-tumor tissue in lung cancer. This sample's RNA came from whole unsorted tissue. For this clonotype: One junction end disagrees with the germline gene, perhaps due to a read error.

The V gene's germline CDR1 is DFQATT and CDR2 SNEGSKA (reference sequence). The length of the CDR3 is 16 residues. Three rounds of nested PCR, following a modified ARM-PCR protocol, produced the TCRbeta library. Using its own MiXCR run on the multiplex PCR reads, TCRdb lists one record per CDR3 protein. In the table there are under 150,000 distinct CDR3 sequences, around 60% of which are singletons. Specimen: lung tumor tissue. The TCR sequence derives from a man in his sixties with small cell lung cancer. This sequence joins TRBV20-1 and TRBJ1-5, with D perhaps TRBD1 (6 bases). The CDR3 protein is CSAKSRGGWSNQSQHF. Here the CDR3 DNA reads TGCAGTGCCAAGTCCAGGGGAGGATGGAGCAATCAGTCCCAGCATTTT.